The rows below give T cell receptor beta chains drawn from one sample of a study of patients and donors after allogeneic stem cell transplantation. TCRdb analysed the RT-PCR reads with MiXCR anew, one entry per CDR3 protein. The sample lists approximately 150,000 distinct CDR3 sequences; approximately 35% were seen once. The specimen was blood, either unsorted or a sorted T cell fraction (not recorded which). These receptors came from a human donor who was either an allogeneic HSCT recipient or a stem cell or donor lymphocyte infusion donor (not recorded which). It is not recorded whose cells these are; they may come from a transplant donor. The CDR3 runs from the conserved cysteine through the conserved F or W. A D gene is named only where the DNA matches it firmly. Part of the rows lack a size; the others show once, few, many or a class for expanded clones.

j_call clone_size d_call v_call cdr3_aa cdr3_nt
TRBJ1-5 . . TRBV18 CASSPYSSRFDQPQHF TGTGCCAGCTCACCTTATTCTTCCAGGTTTGATCAGCCCCAGCATTTT
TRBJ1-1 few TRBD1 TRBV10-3 CATHEGQHMNTEAFF TGTGCCACCCACGAGGGACAGCACATGAACACTGAAGCTTTCTTT
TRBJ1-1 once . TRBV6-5 CASSISQRGTEAFF TGTGCCAGCAGTATCTCCCAACGGGGCACTGAAGCTTTCTTT
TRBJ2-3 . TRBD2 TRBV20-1 CSATLAGGPADTQYF TGCAGTGCTACCCTAGCGGGGGGCCCCGCAGATACGCAGTATTTT
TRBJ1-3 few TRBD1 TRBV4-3 CASSQGTGQGLGNTIYF TGCGCCAGCAGCCAGGGGACCGGACAGGGGCTTGGAAACACCATATATTTT
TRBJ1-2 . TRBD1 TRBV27 CASSLGDRGVYSGYTF TGTGCCAGCAGTTTGGGGGACAGGGGAGTTTATAGTGGCTACACCTTC
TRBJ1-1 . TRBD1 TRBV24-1 CATSDPGGENTEAFF TGTGCCACCAGTGACCCAGGGGGGGAGAACACTGAAGCTTTCTTT
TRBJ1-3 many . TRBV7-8 CASSLPLQRSGNTIYF TGTGCCAGCAGCCTCCCCCTGCAACGCTCTGGAAACACCATATATTTT
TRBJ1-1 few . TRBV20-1 CSARVGGRNTEAFF TGCAGTGCTAGAGTGGGCGGACGGAACACTGAAGCTTTCTTT
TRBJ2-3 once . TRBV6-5 CASNRGPYTDTQYF TGTGCCAGCAATAGGGGACCCTACACAGATACGCAGTATTTT
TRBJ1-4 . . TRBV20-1 CSATRENEKLFF TGCAGTGCTACCCGGGAAAATGAAAAACTGTTTTTT
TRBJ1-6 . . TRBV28 CASRILEFFGNSPLHF TGTGCCAGCAGGATCCTTGAGTTTTTCGGCAATTCACCCCTCCACTTT
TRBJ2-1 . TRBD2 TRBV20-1 CSAKSLAGVYNEQFF TGCAGTGCTAAAAGTTTAGCGGGGGTATACAATGAGCAGTTCTTC
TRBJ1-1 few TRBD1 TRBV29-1 CSVHTGQMNTEAFF TGCAGCGTTCATACGGGACAGATGAACACTGAAGCTTTCTTT
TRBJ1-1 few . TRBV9 CASSVVGVLNTEAFF TGTGCCAGCAGCGTAGTGGGGGTTTTGAACACTGAAGCTTTCTTT
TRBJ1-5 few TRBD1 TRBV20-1 CSAAGTGVYSNQPQHF TGCAGTGCCGCCGGGACAGGGGTCTATAGCAATCAGCCCCAGCATTTT
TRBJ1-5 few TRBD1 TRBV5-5 CASSWGQANQPQHF TGTGCCAGCAGCTGGGGACAGGCGAATCAGCCCCAGCATTTT
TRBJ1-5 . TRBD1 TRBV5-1 CASSFTPQGAGQPQHF TGCGCCAGCAGCTTTACCCCACAGGGGGCTGGGCAGCCCCAGCATTTT
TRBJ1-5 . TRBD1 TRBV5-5 CASSPVAGTDDQPQHF TGTGCCAGCAGCCCGGTAGCTGGGACAGATGATCAGCCCCAGCATTTT
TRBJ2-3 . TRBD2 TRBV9 CASTISGGQLDTQYF TGTGCCAGTACCATTAGCGGGGGACAGCTCGATACGCAGTATTTT
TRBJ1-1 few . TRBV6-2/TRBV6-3 CASSIGMNTEAFF TGTGCCAGCAGCATCGGGATGAACACTGAAGCTTTCTTT
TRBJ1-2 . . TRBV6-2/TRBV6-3 CASSPTGYPPYGYTF TGTGCCAGCAGTCCCACAGGGTACCCACCCTATGGCTACACCTTC
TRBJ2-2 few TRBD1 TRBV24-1 CATSGGTGLTNTGELFF TGTGCCACCAGCGGCGGGACAGGGCTTACGAACACCGGGGAGCTGTTTTTT
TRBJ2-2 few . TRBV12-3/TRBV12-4 CASMMGRGQFTGELFF TGTGCCAGCATGATGGGGAGGGGACAATTCACCGGGGAGCTGTTTTTT
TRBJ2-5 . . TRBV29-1 CSVEPGPTQETQYF TGCAGCGTTGAGCCGGGACCGACTCAAGAGACCCAGTACTTC
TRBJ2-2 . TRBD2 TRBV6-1 CASSEEWGGTGELFF TGTGCCAGCAGTGAAGAGTGGGGGGGCACCGGGGAGCTGTTTTTT
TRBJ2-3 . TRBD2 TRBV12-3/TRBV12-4 CASTSEVRGGPGTDTQYF TGTGCCAGCACCTCTGAGGTCCGGGGGGGCCCCGGAACAGATACGCAGTATTTT
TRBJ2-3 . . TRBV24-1 CATSLQGDTQYF TGTGCCACCAGCCTACAGGGAGATACGCAGTATTTT
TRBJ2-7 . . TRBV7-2 CASSPNSDYEQYF TGTGCCAGCAGCCCCAATAGCGACTACGAGCAGTACTTC
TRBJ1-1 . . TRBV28 CASSFGPLNTEAFF TGTGCCAGCAGTTTCGGTCCTTTGAACACTGAAGCTTTCTTT
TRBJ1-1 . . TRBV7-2 CASSLGWYTEAFF TGTGCCAGCAGCTTAGGATGGTACACTGAAGCTTTCTTT
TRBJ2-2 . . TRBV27 CASSSHRSATGELFF TGTGCCAGCAGTTCACACCGTTCAGCGACCGGGGAGCTGTTTTTT
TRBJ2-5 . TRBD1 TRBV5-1 CASSMDRGHEETQYF TGCGCCAGCAGCATGGACAGGGGGCACGAAGAGACCCAGTACTTC
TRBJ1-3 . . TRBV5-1 CASSLTQGPSLFSGNTIYF TGCGCCAGCAGCCTTACACAGGGCCCCAGTCTCTTTTCTGGAAACACCATATATTTT
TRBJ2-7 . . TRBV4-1 CASSQDAWQYF TGCGCCAGCAGCCAAGATGCCTGGCAGTACTTC
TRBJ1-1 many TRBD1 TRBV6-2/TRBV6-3 CASIRDRGLTEAFF TGTGCCAGCATCCGGGACAGGGGGCTCACTGAAGCTTTCTTT
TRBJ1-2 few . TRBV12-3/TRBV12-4 CASSPTSPQPTYGYTF TGTGCCAGCAGCCCTACCTCACCCCAACCTACCTATGGCTACACCTTC
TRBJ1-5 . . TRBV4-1 CASRLGPRGRNQPQHF TGCGCCAGCAGGCTGGGCCCAAGAGGGCGCAATCAGCCCCAGCATTTT
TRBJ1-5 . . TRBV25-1 CASSDQKGIQPQHF TGTGCCAGCAGTGACCAGAAGGGCATTCAGCCCCAGCATTTT
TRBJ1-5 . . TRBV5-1 CASSPEGGAAQHF TGCGCCAGCAGCCCTGAGGGGGGGGCGGCCCAGCATTTT
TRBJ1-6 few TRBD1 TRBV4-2 CASSQDLGRDREGSPLHF TGTGCCAGCAGCCAAGATCTCGGGCGGGACAGGGAGGGTTCACCCCTCCACTTT
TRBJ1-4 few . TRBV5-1 CASSSDSLRYEKLFF TGCGCCAGCAGCTCTGACAGCCTCAGATATGAAAAACTGTTTTTT
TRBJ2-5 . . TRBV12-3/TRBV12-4 CASRRYSGSQDF TGTGCCAGCAGACGCTACAGTGGATCACAGGACTTC
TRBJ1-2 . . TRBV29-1 CSDSDGFLYGYTF TGCAGCGATTCGGACGGATTCTTATATGGCTACACCTTC
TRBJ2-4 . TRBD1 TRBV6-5 CASSERTGSNIQYF TGTGCCAGCAGCGAACGGACAGGGTCAAACATTCAGTACTTC
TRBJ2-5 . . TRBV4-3 CASSQDLEGGYQETQYF TGCGCCAGCAGCCAAGATTTGGAGGGGGGGTACCAAGAGACCCAGTACTTC
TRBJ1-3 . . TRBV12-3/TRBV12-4 CASSSGLGTAGNTIYF TGTGCCAGCAGTTCCGGCCTCGGGACGGCTGGAAACACCATATATTTT
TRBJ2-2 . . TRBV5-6 CASSKDLWGGTGELFF TGTGCCAGCAGCAAGGACCTCTGGGGCGGCACCGGGGAGCTGTTTTTT
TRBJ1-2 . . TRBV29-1 CSVADTYGYTF TGCAGCGTCGCAGACACATACGGCTACACCTTC
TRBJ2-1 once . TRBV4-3 CASSLWRYNEQFF TGCGCCAGCAGCCTGTGGCGTTACAATGAGCAGTTCTTC
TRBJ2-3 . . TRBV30 CAWIPAKVDTQYF TGTGCCTGGATCCCAGCGAAGGTAGATACGCAGTATTTT